This T cell receptor beta chain was profiled in a study of T cell repertoires in cytomegalovirus infection. At the level of the study: Public TCR beta signatures indicated both CMV infection and matching HLA type. Overall study results and limits: HLA-C-restricted CMV-specific TCR beta clonotypes prevailed in the ex vivo response. There were carriers of CMV plus the relevant HLA, and cumulative public TCR beta family frequency identified them.

TCRdb processed the reads anew with MiXCR; each CDR3 protein has one entry. The sample yields over 300,000 distinct CDR3 sequences, around a tenth seen once. Details on this clonotype: No antigen is known for it.

The clonotype comes from a human donor in good health (CMV status not recorded). Some clones in this sample may be carry-over from other donors' samples. Sequenced sample: PBMCs.

The CDR3 reads CASKGSGGSNQPQHF. CDR3 nucleotide sequence: TGTGCCAGCAAGGGCTCAGGCGGTAGCAATCAGCCCCAGCATTTT. The J gene is TRBJ1-5, the V gene TRBV27; D not certain. This CDR3 spans 15 amino acids. The V gene lost 7 bases and the J gene lost 0 bases, with 13 bases spanning the gap. The germline gives CDR1 MNHEY, CDR2 SMNVEV (reference sequence).